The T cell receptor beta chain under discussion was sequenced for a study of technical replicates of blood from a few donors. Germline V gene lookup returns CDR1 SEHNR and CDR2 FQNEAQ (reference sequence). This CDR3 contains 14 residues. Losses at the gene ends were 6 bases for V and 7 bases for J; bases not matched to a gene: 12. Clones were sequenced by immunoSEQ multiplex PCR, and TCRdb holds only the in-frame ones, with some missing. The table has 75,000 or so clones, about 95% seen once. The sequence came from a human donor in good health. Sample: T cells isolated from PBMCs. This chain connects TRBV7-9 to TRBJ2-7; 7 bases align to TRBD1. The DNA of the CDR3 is TGTGCCAGCAGTCCACAGGGGCCTACCGAGGAGCAGTACTTC. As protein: CASSPQGPTEEQYF.